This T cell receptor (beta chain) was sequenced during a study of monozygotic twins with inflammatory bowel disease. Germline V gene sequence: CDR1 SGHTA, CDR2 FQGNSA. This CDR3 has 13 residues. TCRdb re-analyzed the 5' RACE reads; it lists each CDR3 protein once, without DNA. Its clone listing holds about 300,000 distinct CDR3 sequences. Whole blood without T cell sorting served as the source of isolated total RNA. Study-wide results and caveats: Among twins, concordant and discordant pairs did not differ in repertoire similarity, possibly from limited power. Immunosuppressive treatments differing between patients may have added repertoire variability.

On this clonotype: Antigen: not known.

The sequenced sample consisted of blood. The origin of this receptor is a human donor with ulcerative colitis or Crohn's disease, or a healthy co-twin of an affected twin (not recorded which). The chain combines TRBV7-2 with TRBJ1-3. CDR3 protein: CASGRNSGNTIYF.